The source of this T cell receptor beta chain is a study of T cell clonality in common variable immunodeficiency. Sequenced by immunoSEQ multiplex PCR; TCRdb stores in-frame clones only, minus some. Singletons are absent from the sample, which has about 28,000 clones. As for this clone: Its antigen is unidentified. The read ends 3 residues before the CDR3 terminus; that terminus is restored from the germline J gene.

Notes on the study in general: Fewer deletions and N-nucleotide insertions were reportedly seen in common variable immunodeficiency TCR beta sequences.

The CDR3 loop spans 18 amino acids. Looked up from germline, CDR1 is GTSNPN and CDR2 is SVGIG (reference sequence). V shed 2 bases, J shed 6 bases, and the junction held 15 bases outside the gene matches. The source of this sequence is a human donor with common variable immunodeficiency. Sample: peripheral blood mononuclear cells. The chain has TRBV30 and TRBJ2-7, with 14 positions matching TRBD2. The sequenced CDR3 bases are TGTGCCTGGAGTCCCCAAGGGACTAGCGGGAGTACGCCCCTCGAG. Residues: CAWSPQGTSGSTPLE. The full CDR3 reads CAWSPQGTSGSTPLEQYF.